One and the same sample provided the 9 T cell receptor beta chains below, sequenced in a study of shared clonotypes between healthy human individuals. Produced via immunoSEQ multiplex PCR; TCRdb's table is partial and in-frame only. The table records millions of clones, about 92% of them present only once. Naive CD8 cells were CD45RO-negative, positively selected for CCR7, excluding terminally differentiated effector memory CD45RA+ cells. The sequencing sample was made of naive CD8+ T cells from PBMCs. These receptors originate from a man in his late teens or twenties in good health. Some clones in this sample may be carry-over from other donors' samples.

This rearrangement joins TRBV4-1 to TRBJ2-5; the match to TRBD1 covers 10 bases. With 4 bases clipped from V and 0 bases from J, the junction kept 5 bases outside the gene matches. CDR3 length: 16 residues. CDR1 is MGHRA and CDR2 is YSYEKL in the germline V gene. The CDR3 DNA is TGCGCCAGCAGCCCCTGGGACAGGGGATACCAAGAGACCCAGTACTTC. It yields the protein CASSPWDRGYQETQYF.

V is TRBV6-5 and J is TRBJ2-7, with D perhaps TRBD1 or TRBD2 (5 bases each). This CDR3 is 13 amino acids long. The V end lost 2 bases, the J end lost 5 bases, and 10 bases lay between the germline ends. Germline assignment: CDR1 MNHEY and CDR2 SVGAGI. DNA for the CDR3: TGTGCCAGCAGTTACCAATTGGGGGACGAGCAGTACTTC. Its protein product is CASSYQLGDEQYF.

About this clone itself: The sample contains more than one DNA sequence encoding this CDR3. J is TRBJ1-2 and V is TRBV10-3, with D hard to call. CDR1 ENHRY and CDR2 SYGVKD come from the germline V gene. This CDR3 comprises 13 residues. The ends were cut back, 7 bases at V and 2 bases at J, with 11 bases in the middle. The CDR3 loop reads CAITSDGNYGYTF. CDR3 in DNA: TGTGCCATCACCTCGGACGGGAACTATGGCTACACCTTC.

J is TRBJ2-6 and V is TRBV4-2; 8 nucleotides align to TRBD1. Germline V gene data show CDR1 as LGHNA and CDR2 as YNFKEQ. V lost 3 bases to trimming and J lost 1 base; unmatched junction nucleotides: 5. The CDR3 runs 17 residues. CDR3 in DNA: TGTGCCAGCAGCCACCCAACAGGGGGGTCTGGGGCCAACGTCCTGACTTTC. Its translation is CASSHPTGGSGANVLTF.

V and J are TRBV5-6 and TRBJ2-1, with D unclear. The CDR3 contains 14 residues. Germline lookup yields CDR1 SGHDT and CDR2 YYEEEE. V gave up 5 bases and J gave up 10 bases, with 19 bases separating them. Here the CDR3 DNA reads TGTGCCAGCAGTATTCAGGAATGGGTTGGGGAGCAGTTCTTC. This gives the protein CASSIQEWVGEQFF.

The CDR3 DNA follows: TGCGCTACTAGGACAGGGAACTCTGGAAACACCATATATTTT. As protein: CATRTGNSGNTIYF. The V and J genes are TRBV10-2 and TRBJ1-3; 8 nucleotides align to TRBD1. Germline V CDR1 and CDR2: WSHSY, SAAADI. The CDR3 consists of 14 residues.

The rearrangement uses TRBV18 and TRBJ2-1, with 13 positions matching TRBD2. Germline values: CDR1 KGHSH, CDR2 LQKENI. With V trimmed by 5 bases and J by 0 bases, 10 bases remained unmatched. This CDR3 is built from 19 residues. CDR3 DNA: TGTGCCAGCTCATTCCCGGGACTAGCGGGGATCAGCTCCTACAATGAGCAGTTCTTC. Encoded protein: CASSFPGLAGISSYNEQFF.

This clone was counted a few times. The V call is TRBV7-9, the J call TRBJ1-2; no reliable D call. Trimming cost V 0 bases and J 5 bases, with 10 bases left between them. Germline loops: CDR1 SEHNR, CDR2 FQNEAQ (reference sequence). The length of the CDR3 is 14 residues. This CDR3 is CASSLAGSPYGYTF. The CDR3 bases are TGTGCCAGCAGCTTAGCTGGCAGTCCTTATGGCTACACCTTC.

V and J are TRBV4-1 and TRBJ1-2; no clear D. CDR1 is MGHRA, CDR2 YSYEKL, per germline. V shed 1 base and J shed 7 bases, with 7 bases lying between them. The CDR3 runs 12 residues. The CDR3 region is CASSQGAGGYTF. In nucleotides, the CDR3 is TGCGCCAGCAGCCAAGGGGCTGGTGGCTACACCTTC.